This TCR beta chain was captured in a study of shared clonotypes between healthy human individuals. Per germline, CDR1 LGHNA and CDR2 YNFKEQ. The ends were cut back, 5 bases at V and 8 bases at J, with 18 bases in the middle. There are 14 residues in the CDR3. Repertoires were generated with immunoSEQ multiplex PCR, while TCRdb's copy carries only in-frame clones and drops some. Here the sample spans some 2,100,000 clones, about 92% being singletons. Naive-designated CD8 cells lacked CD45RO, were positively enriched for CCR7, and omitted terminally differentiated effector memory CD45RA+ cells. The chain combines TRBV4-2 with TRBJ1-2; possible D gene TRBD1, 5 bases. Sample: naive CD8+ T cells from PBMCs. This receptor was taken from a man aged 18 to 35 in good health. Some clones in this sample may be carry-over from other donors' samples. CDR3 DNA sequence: TGTGCCAGCAGCGGCGGGAGCCCGAGGGGCGGCTACACCTTC. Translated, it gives CASSGGSPRGGYTF.